This T cell receptor (beta chain) was sequenced for a study of T cell responses to AZD1222 COVID-19 vaccine. The CDR3 runs 14 residues. V was shortened by 2 bases and J by 0 bases, with 6 bases between the two germline ends. Germline V gene sequence: CDR1 SGHNT, CDR2 YENEEA. Profiled with immunoSEQ multiplex PCR; TCRdb holds only in-frame clones, not every one. The sample lists roughly 150,000 clones, approximately 93% occurring once. Turning to this clone: Its antigen is undetermined.

Study observations and caveats: After two AZD1222 doses, spike-specific TCR breadth and depth rose versus day 0. Donors were chiefly white British, with a greater number of females, and clonal diversity was perhaps underestimated.

The receptor was isolated from an adult who received the AZD1222 COVID-19 vaccine. V usage is TRBV11-3 and J usage is TRBJ2-3, with D unresolved. Sequenced material: peripheral blood, taken 28 days after the second AZD1222 dose. Written as DNA, the CDR3 is TGTGCCAGCAGCTTATCCGTTAGCACAGATACGCAGTATTTT. Amino acids: CASSLSVSTDTQYF.